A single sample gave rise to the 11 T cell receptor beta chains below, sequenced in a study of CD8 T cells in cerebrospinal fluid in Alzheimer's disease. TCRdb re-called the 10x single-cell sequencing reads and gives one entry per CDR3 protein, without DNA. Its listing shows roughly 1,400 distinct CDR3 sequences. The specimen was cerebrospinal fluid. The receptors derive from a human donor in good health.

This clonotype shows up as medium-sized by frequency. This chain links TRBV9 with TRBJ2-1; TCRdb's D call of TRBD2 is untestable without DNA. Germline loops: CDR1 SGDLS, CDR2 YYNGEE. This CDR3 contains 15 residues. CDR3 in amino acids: CASSVGGSGFGWQFF.

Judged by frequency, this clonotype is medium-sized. CDR3 residues: CSARVAGQNTIYF. This rearrangement joins TRBV20-1 to TRBJ1-3; absent DNA, TCRdb's TRBD1 call cannot be checked. The germline gives CDR1 DFQATT, CDR2 SNEGSKA (reference sequence). The CDR3 is 13 residues long.

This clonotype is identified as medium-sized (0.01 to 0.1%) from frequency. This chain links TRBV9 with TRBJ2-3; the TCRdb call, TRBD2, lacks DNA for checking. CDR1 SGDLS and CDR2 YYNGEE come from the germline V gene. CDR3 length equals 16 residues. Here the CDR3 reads CASSVTVGTSFYTQYF.

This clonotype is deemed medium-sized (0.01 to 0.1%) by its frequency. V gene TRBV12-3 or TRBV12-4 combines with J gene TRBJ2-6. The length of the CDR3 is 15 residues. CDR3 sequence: CASSSFGSGANVLTF.

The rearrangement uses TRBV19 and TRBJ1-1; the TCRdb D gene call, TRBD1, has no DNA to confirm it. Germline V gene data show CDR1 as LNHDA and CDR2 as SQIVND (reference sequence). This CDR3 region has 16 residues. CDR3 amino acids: CASRPDRVSPNTEAFF.

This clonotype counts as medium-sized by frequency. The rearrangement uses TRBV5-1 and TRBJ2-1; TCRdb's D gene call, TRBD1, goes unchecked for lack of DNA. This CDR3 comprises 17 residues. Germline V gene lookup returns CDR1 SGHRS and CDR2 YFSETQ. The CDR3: CASSLEHRRRFGNEQFF.

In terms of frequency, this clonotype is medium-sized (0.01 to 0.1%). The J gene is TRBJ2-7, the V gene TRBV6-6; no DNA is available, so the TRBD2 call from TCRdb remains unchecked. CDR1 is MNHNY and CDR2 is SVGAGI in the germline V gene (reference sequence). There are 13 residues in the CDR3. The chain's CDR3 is CASSPPSRYEQYF.

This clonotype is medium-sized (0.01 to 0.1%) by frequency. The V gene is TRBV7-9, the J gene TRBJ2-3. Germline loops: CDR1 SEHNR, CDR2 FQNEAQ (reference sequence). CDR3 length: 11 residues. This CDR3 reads CASSSTDTQYF.

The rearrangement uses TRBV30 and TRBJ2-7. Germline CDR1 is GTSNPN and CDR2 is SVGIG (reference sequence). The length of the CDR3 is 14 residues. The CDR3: CASSWVRHLYEQYF. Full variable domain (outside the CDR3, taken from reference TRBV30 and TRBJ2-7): SQTIHQWPATLVQPVGSPLSLECTVEGTSNPNLYWYRQAAGRGLQLLFYSVGIGQISSEVPQNLSASRPQDRQFILSSKKLLLSDSGFYLCASSWVRHLYEQYFGPGTRLTVT.

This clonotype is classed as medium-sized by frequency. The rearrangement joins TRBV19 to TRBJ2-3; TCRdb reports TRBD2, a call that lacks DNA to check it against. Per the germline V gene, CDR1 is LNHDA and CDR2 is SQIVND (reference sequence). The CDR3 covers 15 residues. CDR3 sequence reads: CASSIVGGGPDTQYF.

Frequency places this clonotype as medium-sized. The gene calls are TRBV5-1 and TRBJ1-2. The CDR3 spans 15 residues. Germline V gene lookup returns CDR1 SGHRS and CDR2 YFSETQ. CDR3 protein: CASSLAGEYEYGYTF.